This entry lists 5 T cell receptor beta chains sequenced from one sample in a study of regulatory T cells in long-lasting Graves disease. Through Arm-PCR of CDR3 regions and iRepertoire HTBI primers, TCR beta libraries were built. Via MiXCR, TCRdb re-called the multiplex PCR reads, giving one row per CDR3 protein. The sample comprises more than 300,000 distinct CDR3 sequences, approximately 25% of which are singletons, and around 30% rests with the top ten. Time point specified: persistent/refractory GD, antithyroid drugs over 5 years with positive TRAb. PBMC-derived RNA was used for the TCR library. The material was peripheral blood mononuclear cells (PBMCs), obtained when the disease was refractory, from a patient treated with antithyroid drugs. The receptors were gathered from a woman in her 40s with Graves disease.

The CDR3 here is CASSISGLGEPQHF. As DNA, the CDR3 is TGTGCCAGCAGTATTTCCGGGCTCGGGGAGCCCCAGCATTTT. V usage is TRBV12-3 or TRBV12-4 and J usage is TRBJ1-5; D gene unclear. V lost 5 bases to trimming and J lost 8 bases, with 16 bases between them. The CDR3 runs to 14 residues.

This clonotype was detected ten times or more. The V and J genes are TRBV28 and TRBJ2-4; TRBD2 aligns across 9 bases. CDR1 is MDHEN and CDR2 is SYDVKM in the germline V gene. V dropped 1 base and J dropped 0; count of bases not matched to a gene: 16. The CDR3 is made up of 21 amino acids. The CDR3 DNA reads as TGTGCCAGCAGTTTATTTCGGTCTAGCGGGAATGGGAAGGAAGCCAAAAACATTCAGTACTTC. It is translated as CASSLFRSSGNGKEAKNIQYF.

This clonotype has only a few counts. The gene calls are TRBV20-1 and TRBJ2-3; D gene ambiguous. V lost 6 bases to trimming and J lost 0 bases, with 7 bases between them. The CDR3 spans 12 residues. Germline values: CDR1 DFQATT, CDR2 SNEGSKA (reference sequence). CDR3 amino acids: CSAATSTDTQYF. The CDR3 DNA sequence: TGCAGTGCAGCCACTAGCACAGATACGCAGTATTTT.

At least ten counts were recorded for this clonotype. The J gene is TRBJ1-1, the V gene TRBV6-2 or TRBV6-3, with 8 bases that match TRBD1. Trimming took 1 base from V and 2 from J; bases not matched to a gene: 6. Germline CDR1 MNHEY, CDR2 SVGEGT. The CDR3 is made up of 16 amino acids. The CDR3 nucleotides are TGTGCCAGCAGTTACTTGGGACAGGAACCTAACACTGAAGCTTTCTTT. Amino acids: CASSYLGQEPNTEAFF.

Ten or more counts support this clonotype. J is TRBJ1-5 and V is TRBV28, with no clear D. Germline loops: CDR1 MDHEN, CDR2 SYDVKM. CDR3 length: 15 residues. V was pared by 5 bases and J by 2 bases, with 13 bases between. In nucleotides, the CDR3 is TGTGCCAGCAGTGGTGGGCGGCTCGGCAATCAGCCCCAGCATTTT. This encodes CASSGGRLGNQPQHF. The variable domain in full, with the rest retrieved from reference TRBV28 and TRBJ1-5, is DVKVTQSSRYLVKRTGEKVFLECVQDMDHENMFWYRQDPGLGLRLIYFSYDVKMKEKGDIPEGYSVSREKKERFSLILESASTNQTSMYLCASSGGRLGNQPQHFGDGTRLSIL.